This entry lists 27 T cell receptor beta chains sequenced from one sample in a study of shared clonotypes between healthy human individuals. Measured with immunoSEQ multiplex PCR; TCRdb has only the in-frame clones, and not every one. The sample comprises about 2.4 million clones, approximately 93% of which are singletons, and 0.36% rests with the top ten. The sample taken for sequencing was naive CD4+ T cells from PBMCs. As to subset: CD45RA+ positively selected. These TCRs come from a man aged 18 to 29 in good health. Some clones in this sample may be carry-over from other donors' samples.

J is TRBJ2-7 and V is TRBV28, with TRBD2 matching 10 bases. The junction had 17 bases not matched to a gene; V was cut back by 5 bases and J by 4 bases. This CDR3 has 18 residues. The germline V gene has CDR1 MDHEN and CDR2 SYDVKM. DNA for the CDR3: TGTGCCAGCAGTACCCGGGGGGCTAGCGGGAGCGGAGGGTACGAGCAGTACTTC. This translates into CASSTRGASGSGGYEQYF.

The chain employs TRBV4-1 and TRBJ1-5; D is perhaps TRBD1 (6 bases). Germline V CDR1 and CDR2: MGHRA, YSYEKL. This CDR3 contains 18 residues. Trimming removed 3 bases from V and 2 bases from J, with 20 bases in between. Here the CDR3 reads CASSHDSGRGGGNQPQHF. CDR3 sequence (DNA): TGCGCCAGCAGCCACGATTCGGGCAGGGGTGGCGGCAATCAGCCCCAGCATTTT.

In the case of this clone: The junction differs from germline at one of its ends, possibly a read error. V and J are TRBV5-1 and TRBJ2-7; TRBD2 matches 8 bases. CDR3 length equals 13 residues. The V gene's germline CDR1 is SGHRS and CDR2 YFSETQ. The CDR3 DNA follows: TGCGCCAGCAGCTTGGAACTAGCGGCCATGCGGGTCTTC. It translates to CASSLELAAMRVF.

This clone was seen a handful of times. The gene calls are TRBV19 and TRBJ1-5; D is unresolved. The CDR3 consists of 11 residues. Germline V gene lookup returns CDR1 LNHDA and CDR2 SQIVND (reference sequence). V was trimmed by 5 bases and J by 5 bases, leaving 4 bases between them. CDR3 bases: TGTGCCAGTAGTTCCGATCAGCCCCAGCATTTT. Translating gives CASSSDQPQHF. Using reference TRBV19 and TRBJ1-5 for the parts outside the CDR3, the full variable domain is DGGITQSPKYLFRKEGQNVTLSCEQNLNHDAMYWYRQDPGQGLRLIYYSQIVNDFQKGDIAEGYSVSREKKESFPLTVTSAQKNPTAFYLCASSSDQPQHFGDGTRLSIL.

This chain joins TRBV5-1 and TRBJ1-1, with 8 positions matching TRBD1. Germline V gives CDR1 SGHRS, CDR2 YFSETQ. The CDR3 sequence is 15 residues long. The V segment lost 6 bases and the J segment 2 bases; nucleotides outside the gene matches: 9. The CDR3 here is CASTNTGTGNTEAFF. CDR3 DNA sequence: TGCGCCAGCACAAACACCGGGACAGGTAACACTGAAGCTTTCTTT. Full variable domain (remainder filled in from reference TRBV5-1 and TRBJ1-1): KAGVTQTPRYLIKTRGQQVTLSCSPISGHRSVSWYQQTPGQGLQFLFEYFSETQRNKGNFPGRFSGRQFSNSRSEMNVSTLELGDSALYLCASTNTGTGNTEAFFGQGTRLTVV.

The J gene is TRBJ1-5, the V gene TRBV4-3; no reliable D call. The CDR3 loop spans 14 amino acids. V lost 0 bases and J lost 6, with 9 bases in between. In germline, CDR1 is LGHNA, CDR2 YSLEER. The CDR3 is CASSQELGSQPQHF. CDR3 in DNA: TGCGCCAGCAGCCAAGAGTTGGGATCTCAGCCCCAGCATTTT.

The V and J genes are TRBV5-1 and TRBJ2-3, with D unresolved. CDR1 and CDR2 (germline): SGHRS, YFSETQ. The CDR3 has 16 residues. Trimming cost V 1 base and J 3 bases, with 15 bases left between them. The DNA for the CDR3 is TGCGCCAGCAGCTTGACACCGGGCCAGTCAACAGATACGCAGTATTTT. This codes for CASSLTPGQSTDTQYF.

V and J are TRBV6-1 and TRBJ2-7; no clear D gene. CDR3 size: 14 residues. The ends were cut back, 4 bases at V and 0 bases at J, with 10 bases in the middle. The germline V gene encodes CDR1 MNHNS and CDR2 SASEGT. The CDR3 loop is CASSASDRSYEQYF. In DNA, the CDR3 is TGTGCCAGCAGTGCGAGCGATCGCTCCTACGAGCAGTACTTC.

This chain connects TRBV29-1 to TRBJ1-1; D is perhaps TRBD1 (6 bases). CDR1 and CDR2 from the germline V gene are SQVTM and ANQGSEA. There are 14 residues in the CDR3. V lost 7 bases to trimming and J lost 4 bases, with 19 bases between them. The CDR3, as DNA: TGCAGCGCCTCCTCGGGGGGCTGGGGCACTGAAGCTTTCTTT. Its protein is CSASSGGWGTEAFF.

The V and J genes are TRBV4-2 and TRBJ1-4; TRBD1 matches at 9 bases. Germline assignment: CDR1 LGHNA and CDR2 YNFKEQ. The trim removed 2 bases at V and 1 base at J, leaving 8 bases unmatched. The CDR3 is 18 residues long. Here the CDR3 reads CASSQKRDREGTNEKLFF. CDR3 DNA: TGTGCCAGCAGCCAAAAGAGGGACAGGGAGGGAACTAATGAAAAACTGTTTTTT.

The rearrangement uses TRBV11-3 and TRBJ2-2, with a tentative D call TRBD1 (6 bases). Germline V gives CDR1 SGHNT, CDR2 YENEEA. Trimming pared 5 bases from V and 4 bases from J, leaving 14 bases between. The CDR3 totals 15 residues. As DNA, the CDR3 is TGTGCCAGCAGCAAGCCGACAGGAGGCACCGGGGAGCTGTTTTTT. Protein: CASSKPTGGTGELFF. Using reference TRBV11-3 and TRBJ2-2 for the parts outside the CDR3, the full variable domain is EAGVVQSPRYKIIEKKQPVAFWCNPISGHNTLYWYLQNLGQGPELLIRYENEEAVDDSQLPKDRFSAERLKGVDSTLKIQPAELGDSAVYLCASSKPTGGTGELFFGEGSRLTVL.

This chain links TRBV6-1 with TRBJ1-5; tentatively, D is TRBD1 (5 bases). V lost 0 bases, J lost 3 bases, and 15 bases lay in between. The CDR3 consists of 17 residues. Germline loops: CDR1 MNHNS, CDR2 SASEGT. Here the CDR3 DNA reads TGTGCCAGCAGTGAAGCGCGGTGGTGGACAAACAATCAGCCCCAGCATTTT. Protein product: CASSEARWWTNNQPQHF.

The chain carries TRBV6-1 and TRBJ2-7, with D perhaps TRBD2 (5 bases). CDR1 MNHNS and CDR2 SASEGT come from the germline V gene. V lost 7 bases and J 5 bases, leaving 21 bases between the germline ends. CDR3 length: 15 residues. CDR3 region: CASTLGGFSRDEQYF. The CDR3 DNA follows: TGTGCCAGCACCCTGGGTGGCTTCTCGAGGGACGAGCAGTACTTC.

Notes on this clone: Additional DNA sequences in this sample encode the identical CDR3. The rearrangement links TRBV9 to TRBJ2-5; 7 nucleotides line up with TRBD2. Germline V gene sequence: CDR1 SGDLS, CDR2 YYNGEE. The V and J ends lost 0 bases and 2 bases, in that order; junction bases with no gene match: 7. The CDR3 length is 16 residues. In nucleotides, the CDR3 is TGTGCCAGCAGCGTAGCAGGGACCGGGGGGCAAGAGACCCAGTACTTC. It is translated as CASSVAGTGGQETQYF.

The rearrangement links TRBV11-1 to TRBJ2-7; D is uncertain. The CDR3 covers 11 residues. Germline loops: CDR1 SGHAT, CDR2 FQDESV (reference sequence). The V gene lost 5 bases and the J gene lost 3 bases, with 5 bases spanning the gap. In DNA form, the CDR3 reads TGTGCCAGCAGCGCATACTACGAGCAGTACTTC. Protein product: CASSAYYEQYF.

The chain carries TRBV6-6 and TRBJ1-5; no clear D gene. This CDR3 has 15 residues. The ends were cut back, 0 bases at V and 1 base at J, with 7 bases in the middle. Germline values: CDR1 MNHNY, CDR2 SVGAGI (reference sequence). DNA for the CDR3: TGTGCCAGCAGTTACTCGTCAGCGAGCAATCAGCCCCAGCATTTT. This translates into CASSYSSASNQPQHF.

This clone was seen a handful of times. V and J are TRBV30 and TRBJ2-5; no firm D call. The CDR3 contains 11 residues. The V gene's germline CDR1 is GTSNPN and CDR2 SVGIG (reference sequence). Trimming cost V 4 bases and J 4 bases, with 7 bases left between them. The CDR3 region is CAWNYGETQYF. The CDR3 bases are TGTGCCTGGAACTACGGAGAGACCCAGTACTTC.

As regards this clone: The sample carries other DNA sequences with the same CDR3. The chain carries TRBV5-1 and TRBJ2-3; D gene unclear. Trimming stripped 4 bases from V and 0 bases from J, with 6 bases between. This CDR3 has 13 amino acids. Germline V gives CDR1 SGHRS, CDR2 YFSETQ. The CDR3 spells CASSRTSTDTQYF. The CDR3 DNA follows: TGCGCCAGCAGCAGAACTAGCACAGATACGCAGTATTTT. Drawing the rest from reference TRBV5-1 and TRBJ2-3, the complete variable domain is KAGVTQTPRYLIKTRGQQVTLSCSPISGHRSVSWYQQTPGQGLQFLFEYFSETQRNKGNFPGRFSGRQFSNSRSEMNVSTLELGDSALYLCASSRTSTDTQYFGPGTRLTVL.

V usage is TRBV5-1 and J usage is TRBJ2-1; D remains unclear. The V end was cut by 0 bases, the J end by 0 bases, with 10 bases between. The CDR3 is 16 amino acids. In germline, CDR1 is SGHRS, CDR2 YFSETQ. The CDR3 DNA follows: TGCGCCAGCAGCTTGGCCGCAGGCCGCTCCTACAATGAGCAGTTCTTC. Amino acids: CASSLAAGRSYNEQFF.

The chain couples TRBV30 to TRBJ1-5; 7 nucleotides match TRBD1. CDR3 length: 14 residues. V lost 3 bases, J lost 1 base, and 3 bases stayed unmatched. Germline CDR1 GTSNPN, CDR2 SVGIG (reference sequence). The CDR3 bases are TGTGCCTGGAGCCCGGGACAGAGCAATCAGCCCCAGCATTTT. It codes for CAWSPGQSNQPQHF.

The genes are TRBV7-9 and TRBJ2-3; D unresolved. V shed 4 bases and J shed 1 base, with 9 bases lying between them. The germline gives CDR1 SEHNR, CDR2 FQNEAQ (reference sequence). This CDR3 is 14 amino acids long. DNA of the CDR3: TGTGCCAGCAGCTCCATCCTGGGCACAGATACGCAGTATTTT. Its translation is CASSSILGTDTQYF.

This chain links TRBV25-1 with TRBJ2-3; a weak D match, TRBD2 (6 bases). The CDR3 contains 17 residues. V was cut by 0 bases and J by 0 bases, with 13 bases left in between. Germline V CDR1 and CDR2: MGHDK, SYGVNS. The CDR3 DNA sequence: TGTGCCAGCAGTGAATATACATCAAGCGGGAGCACAGATACGCAGTATTTT. Translated: CASSEYTSSGSTDTQYF.

This clone appeared once. The genes are TRBV4-2 and TRBJ2-2; D ambiguous. This CDR3 is 16 amino acids long. Germline V gene sequence: CDR1 LGHNA, CDR2 YNFKEQ. Trimming removed 1 base from V and 8 bases from J, with 17 bases in between. DNA of the CDR3: TGTGCCAGCAGCCAAGCCAACTTCGTACTGTCTGGGGAGCTGTTTTTT. Protein: CASSQANFVLSGELFF.

This clone was found once. V usage is TRBV5-1 and J usage is TRBJ2-3; D might be TRBD1 (5 bases). The CDR3 loop spans 15 amino acids. V lost 3 bases and J 0 bases, leaving 11 bases between the germline ends. Germline V gives CDR1 SGHRS, CDR2 YFSETQ. Here the CDR3 reads CASSSNRRSTDTQYF. The DNA for the CDR3 is TGCGCCAGCAGCTCAAACAGGCGAAGCACAGATACGCAGTATTTT.

V and J are TRBV4-3 and TRBJ2-3; TRBD2 aligns across 10 bases. Trimming cost V 2 bases and J 6 bases; bases outside gene matches: 14. Per the germline V gene, CDR1 is LGHNA and CDR2 is YSLEER. There are 18 residues in the CDR3. The CDR3 DNA reads TGCGCCAGCAGCCAACACCCAAGGACTAGCGGATCCTCGGATACGCAGTATTTT. This codes for CASSQHPRTSGSSDTQYF.

This clone has only a few counts. The J gene is TRBJ2-7, the V gene TRBV7-3; TRBD2 aligns across 12 bases. This CDR3 comprises 16 residues. CDR1 and CDR2 from the germline V gene are SGHTA and FQGTGA. V dropped 5 bases and J dropped 4; count of bases not matched to a gene: 9. CDR3 protein: CASSPESLAGGYEQYF. The CDR3 DNA reads TGTGCCAGCAGCCCCGAGAGTCTAGCGGGAGGGTACGAGCAGTACTTC.

This clone appeared a single time. The V and J genes are TRBV7-9 and TRBJ1-2, with D maybe TRBD1 (6 bases). The CDR3 is 15 amino acids. The germline V gene encodes CDR1 SEHNR and CDR2 FQNEAQ (reference sequence). Between the trimmed V and J ends, which lost 4 bases and 4 bases, there was a span of 16 bases. CDR3 residues: CASSYQGGLSYGYTF. The DNA of the CDR3 is TGTGCCAGCAGCTATCAAGGGGGGCTAAGCTATGGCTACACCTTC.